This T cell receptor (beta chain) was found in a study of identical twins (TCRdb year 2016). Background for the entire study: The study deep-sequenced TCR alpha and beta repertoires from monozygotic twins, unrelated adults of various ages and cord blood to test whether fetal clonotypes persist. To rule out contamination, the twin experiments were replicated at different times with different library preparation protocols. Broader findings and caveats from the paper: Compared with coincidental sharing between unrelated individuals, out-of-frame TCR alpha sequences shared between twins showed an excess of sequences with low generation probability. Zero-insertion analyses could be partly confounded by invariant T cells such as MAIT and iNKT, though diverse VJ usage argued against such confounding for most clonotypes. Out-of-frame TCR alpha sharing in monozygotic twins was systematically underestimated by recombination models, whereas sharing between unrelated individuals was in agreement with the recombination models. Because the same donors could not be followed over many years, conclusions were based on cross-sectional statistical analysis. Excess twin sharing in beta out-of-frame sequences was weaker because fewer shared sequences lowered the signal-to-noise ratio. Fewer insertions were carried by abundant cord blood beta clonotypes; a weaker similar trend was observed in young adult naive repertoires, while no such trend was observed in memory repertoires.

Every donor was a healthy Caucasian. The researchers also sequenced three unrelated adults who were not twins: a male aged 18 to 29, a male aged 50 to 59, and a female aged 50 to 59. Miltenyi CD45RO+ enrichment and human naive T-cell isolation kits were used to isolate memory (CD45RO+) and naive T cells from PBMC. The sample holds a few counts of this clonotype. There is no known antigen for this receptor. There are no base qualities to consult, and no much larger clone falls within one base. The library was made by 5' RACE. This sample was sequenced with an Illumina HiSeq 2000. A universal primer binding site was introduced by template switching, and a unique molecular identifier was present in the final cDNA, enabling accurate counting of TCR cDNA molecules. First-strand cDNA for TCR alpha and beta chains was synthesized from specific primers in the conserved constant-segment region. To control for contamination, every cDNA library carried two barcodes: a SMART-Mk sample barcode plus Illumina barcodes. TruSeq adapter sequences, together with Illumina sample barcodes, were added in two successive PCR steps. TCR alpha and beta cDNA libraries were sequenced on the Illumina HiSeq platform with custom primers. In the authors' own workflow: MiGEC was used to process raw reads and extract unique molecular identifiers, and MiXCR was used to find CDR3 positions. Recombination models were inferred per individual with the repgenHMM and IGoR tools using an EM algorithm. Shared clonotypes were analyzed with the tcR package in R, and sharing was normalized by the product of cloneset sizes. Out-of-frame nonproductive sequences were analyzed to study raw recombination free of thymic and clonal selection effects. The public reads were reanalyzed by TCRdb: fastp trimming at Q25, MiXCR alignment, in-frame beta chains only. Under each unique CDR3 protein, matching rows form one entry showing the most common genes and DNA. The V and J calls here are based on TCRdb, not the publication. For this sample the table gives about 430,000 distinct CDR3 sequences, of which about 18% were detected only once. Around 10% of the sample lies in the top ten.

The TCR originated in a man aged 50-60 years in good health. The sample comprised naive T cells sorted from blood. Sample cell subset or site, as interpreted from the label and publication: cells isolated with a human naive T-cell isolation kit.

The nucleotide sequence reads as follows: TGTGCCAGCAGCCACCCACGGGATGAGCAGTTCTTC. Translated, it reads CASSHPRDEQFF. Here the chain combines TRBV27 and TRBJ2-1; a confident D gene designation cannot be given. From the cysteine through the phenylalanine, the CDR3 covers 12 amino acids. The read is trimmed to its CDR3 DNA, 36 bases read in frame from base 1. The germline V gene (reference sequence) specifies MNHEY as CDR1 and SMNVEV as CDR2. The V and J ends are trimmed by 6 bases and 8 bases, leaving 11 bases between them.